The 20 T cell receptor beta chains listed next were all sequenced from one sample in a study of cytomegalovirus exposure and HLA in healthy donors. Some clones are missing from TCRdb's copy, which holds only in-frame ones; the method was immunoSEQ multiplex PCR. The sample gives about 120,000 clones, 70% to 90% of which show up once; under 2.5% is in the top ten. Sequenced input: PBMCs. The receptor set was obtained from a woman aged 25 to 39 in good health and CMV-seronegative.

The gene calls are TRBV5-1 and TRBJ2-2; 8 bases match TRBD2. CDR1 and CDR2 from the germline V gene are SGHRS and YFSETQ. This CDR3 region has 16 residues. The junction had 5 bases not matched to a gene; V was cut back by 0 bases and J by 4 bases. CDR3 DNA sequence: TGCGCCAGCAGCTTGGGAGCGGGGGCCTCCACCGGGGAGCTGTTTTTT. Translated, it gives CASSLGAGASTGELFF.

The chain recombines TRBV9 with TRBJ1-2, with 9 bases matching TRBD1. The trim removed 4 bases at V and 0 bases at J, leaving 4 bases unmatched. The CDR3 runs to 15 residues. The germline gives CDR1 SGDLS, CDR2 YYNGEE. DNA for the CDR3: TGTGCCAGCAGCCAAGGACAGGGGCCTAACTATGGCTACACCTTC. It encodes CASSQGQGPNYGYTF.

J is TRBJ1-1 and V is TRBV2, with no clear D. The CDR3 sequence is 15 residues long. The germline V gene has CDR1 SNHLY and CDR2 FYNNEI. Trimming took 0 bases from V and 1 from J, leaving 9 bases between them. The CDR3: CASSEARNPNTEAFF. CDR3 nucleotides: TGTGCCAGCAGTGAAGCGCGAAACCCGAACACTGAAGCTTTCTTT. The entire variable domain, with the rest obtained from reference TRBV2 and TRBJ1-1, is as follows: EPEVTQTPSHQVTQMGQEVILRCVPISNHLYFYWYRQILGQKVEFLVSFYNNEISEKSEIFDDQFSVERPDGSNFTLKIRSTKLEDSAMYFCASSEARNPNTEAFFGQGTRLTVV.

The rearrangement uses TRBV7-9 and TRBJ1-1, with a weak D call TRBD1 (5 bases). The length of the CDR3 is 14 residues. Trimming removed 4 bases at V and 2 bases at J, with 11 bases between. CDR1 SEHNR and CDR2 FQNEAQ come from the germline V gene (reference sequence). This CDR3 reads CASSSGLVNTEAFF. CDR3 sequence (DNA): TGTGCCAGCAGCTCAGGGTTGGTCAACACTGAAGCTTTCTTT. Filled out from reference TRBV7-9 and TRBJ1-1, the complete variable domain reads DTGVSQNPRHKITKRGQNVTFRCDPISEHNRLYWYRQTLGQGPEFLTYFQNEAQLEKSRLLSDRFSAERPKGSFSTLEIQRTEQGDSAMYLCASSSGLVNTEAFFGQGTRLTVV.

This rearrangement joins TRBV6-1 to TRBJ2-7, with 9 positions matching TRBD2. This CDR3 is 16 amino acids long. With V trimmed by 4 bases and J by 3 bases, 10 bases remained unmatched. The V gene's germline CDR1 is MNHNS and CDR2 SASEGT. CDR3 sequence (DNA): TGTGCCAGCAGTGGGGGGCTAGCGGGGAACCTCTACGAGCAGTACTTC. Translation gives CASSGGLAGNLYEQYF.

The chain uses TRBV21-1 and TRBJ2-7; the table's D call of TRBD2 was not tested on the DNA. TRBV21-1 is given as a pseudogene. There are 13 residues in the CDR3. The CDR3 bases are TGTGCCAGCAGCCCGCCGGGTCGTCCGTCAACGTACTTC. Amino acids: CASSPPGRPSTYF.

The chain is built from TRBV12-2 and TRBJ1-5. TRBV12-2 is listed as a pseudogene. This CDR3 region has 20 residues. This chain's CDR3 is CASRSRNLRRGGTINQPQHF. In DNA, the CDR3 is TGTGCAAGTCGCTCCCGCAACTTGAGGAGGGGGGGCACAATCAATCAGCCCCAGCATTTT.

The chain joins TRBV5-1 to TRBJ2-7; TRBD1 agrees at 8 bases. Trimming at V came to 4 bases and at J to 9 bases, leaving 12 bases not matched to a gene. The CDR3 length is 14 residues. Germline-derived CDR1 and CDR2 are SGHRS and YFSETQ. DNA for the CDR3: TGCGCCAGCAGCACCGGACAGGGAACGATTGGGCAGTACTTC. It yields the protein CASSTGQGTIGQYF.

The rearrangement joins TRBV13 to TRBJ2-5, with D perhaps matching TRBD1 (6 bases). This CDR3 has 14 residues. The V gene lost 5 bases and the J gene lost 2 bases, with 12 bases spanning the gap. Germline V gene sequence: CDR1 PRHDT, CDR2 FYEKMQ (reference sequence). The CDR3 is CASSQRTVQETQYF. CDR3 coding DNA: TGTGCCAGCAGCCAACGGACAGTTCAAGAGACCCAGTACTTC.

This clone was found a few times. V is TRBV4-3 and J is TRBJ2-3; the D is unclear. Germline V gene data show CDR1 as LGHNA and CDR2 as YSLEER. V lost 0 bases and J 1 base, leaving 8 bases between the germline ends. This CDR3 comprises 15 residues. CDR3 loop: CASSQELQRTDTQYF. CDR3 in DNA: TGCGCCAGCAGCCAAGAGCTACAGCGCACAGATACGCAGTATTTT.

The chain combines TRBV9 with TRBJ1-2; D remains ambiguous. V was shortened by 4 bases and J by 8 bases, with 12 bases between the two germline ends. This CDR3 is built from 12 residues. The germline V gene has CDR1 SGDLS and CDR2 YYNGEE. The CDR3, as DNA: TGTGCCAGCAGCCCAGTCGGCGGGGGCTACACCTTC. Protein sequence: CASSPVGGGYTF.

The rearrangement joins TRBV5-6 to TRBJ2-1, with D perhaps matching TRBD1 (6 bases). Looked up from germline, CDR1 is SGHDT and CDR2 is YYEEEE. The germline V and J ends were trimmed by 2 bases and 0 bases, with 12 bases remaining between them. CDR3 length: 16 amino acids. The CDR3, as DNA: TGTGCCAGCAGCTTTCGAGCGGACAGCTCCTACAATGAGCAGTTCTTC. It specifies CASSFRADSSYNEQFF.

This chain uses TRBV19 with TRBJ2-2; 9 nucleotides agree with TRBD1. With V trimmed by 5 bases and J by 4 bases, 5 bases remained unmatched. CDR3 size: 15 residues. Germline CDR1 LNHDA, CDR2 SQIVND (reference sequence). As DNA, the CDR3 is TGTGCCAGTAGTGGGGGACAGGGTTTCACCGGGGAGCTGTTTTTT. Amino acid sequence: CASSGGQGFTGELFF.

V is TRBV15 and J is TRBJ1-5; D might be TRBD1 (5 bases). V was shortened by 0 bases and J by 7 bases, with 10 bases between the two germline ends. CDR1 is LNHNV, CDR2 YYDKDF, per germline (reference sequence). There are 14 residues in the CDR3. Here the CDR3 DNA reads TGTGCCACCAGCAGAGACAGGGATGGACAGCCCCAGCATTTT. Protein: CATSRDRDGQPQHF.

This chain links TRBV7-8 with TRBJ1-2; D is possibly TRBD1 (5 bases). Germline assignment: CDR1 SGHVS and CDR2 FQNEAQ. V dropped 5 bases and J dropped 2 bases, with 18 bases sitting between them. CDR3 length equals 16 residues. The CDR3 DNA is TGTGCCAGCAGCGTAACCAGCCCAGGGAACAACTATGGCTACACCTTC. It codes for CASSVTSPGNNYGYTF.

The rearrangement uses TRBV5-1 and TRBJ1-6, with TRBD1 identical over 10 bases. Germline values: CDR1 SGHRS, CDR2 YFSETQ. The CDR3 extends over 15 amino acids. V lost 5 bases and J lost 5; bases outside the gene matches: 4. The CDR3 region has the DNA TGCGCCAGCAGAACCGGGACAGGGGATAATTCACCCCTCCACTTT. Amino acids: CASRTGTGDNSPLHF.

J is TRBJ2-1 and V is TRBV2; D is possibly TRBD2 (5 bases). Germline V gives CDR1 SNHLY, CDR2 FYNNEI. The CDR3 runs 13 residues. V gave up 2 bases and J gave up 9 bases, with 11 bases separating them. DNA of the CDR3: TGTGCCAGCAGTGAATGGGAGATCGGTGAGCAGTTCTTC. Translating gives CASSEWEIGEQFF.

The chain is built from TRBV14 and TRBJ2-7; TRBD1 aligns across 9 bases. The germline V gene has CDR1 SGHDN and CDR2 FVKESK. The CDR3 totals 15 residues. The trim removed 1 base at V and 5 bases at J, leaving 6 bases unmatched. The CDR3 loop is CASSQAYRGRNEQYF. The CDR3 region has the DNA TGTGCCAGCAGCCAAGCTTACAGGGGGCGTAACGAGCAGTACTTC.

The chain couples TRBV7-6 to TRBJ2-1; TRBD2 matches at 16 bases. This CDR3 contains 17 residues. Germline V lookup: CDR1 SGHVS, CDR2 FNYEAQ. Losses at the gene ends were 5 bases for V and 2 bases for J; bases not matched to a gene: 3. The CDR3 coding sequence is TGTGCCAGCAGCCGCGGGACTAGCGGGGGGGCCTACAATGAGCAGTTCTTC. It codes for CASSRGTSGGAYNEQFF.

The rearrangement links TRBV11-2 to TRBJ2-5; 9 bases are a match to TRBD2. CDR1 is SGHAT, CDR2 FQNNGV, per germline. This CDR3 has 14 residues. V shed 5 bases, J shed 5 bases, and the junction held 6 bases outside the gene matches. CDR3 nucleotide sequence: TGTGCCAGCAGCCGTAGCGGGGGCGGGGAGACCCAGTACTTC. The encoded protein is CASSRSGGGETQYF. Full variable domain (remainder filled in from reference TRBV11-2 and TRBJ2-5): EAGVAQSPRYKIIEKRQSVAFWCNPISGHATLYWYQQILGQGPKLLIQFQNNGVVDDSQLPKDRFSAERLKGVDSTLKIQPAKLEDSAVYLCASSRSGGGETQYFGPGTRLLVL.